Presented here are 18 T cell receptor beta chains from one specimen sequenced in a study of T cell responses to AZD1222 COVID-19 vaccine. Generated by immunoSEQ multiplex PCR, the TCRdb table keeps only in-frame clones and is missing some. The sample lists fewer than 150,000 clones; under 95% were seen once. Sequencing was performed on peripheral blood, taken on day 0 of AZD1222 vaccination. These receptors all stem from an adult in good health.

This clone is a singleton in its sample. The chain links TRBV7-2 to TRBJ1-1; D remains ambiguous. With 1 base removed from V and 0 bases from J, the gap between germline ends came to 12 bases. Germline lookup yields CDR1 SGHTA and CDR2 FQGNSA. This CDR3 contains 16 residues. The DNA of the CDR3 is TGTGCCAGCAGCTTAGAGTATGCAGGTCTGAACACTGAAGCTTTCTTT. Translation gives CASSLEYAGLNTEAFF.

The V gene is TRBV7-8, the J gene TRBJ1-1, with D hard to call. In germline, CDR1 is SGHVS, CDR2 FQNEAQ. The CDR3 covers 13 residues. V lost 5 bases, J lost 4 bases, and 11 bases lay in between. CDR3 DNA sequence: TGTGCCAGCAGCCGAACGAGGCTCACTGAAGCTTTCTTT. Translating it yields CASSRTRLTEAFF.

The rearrangement links TRBV13 to TRBJ1-2, with D possibly matching TRBD1 (5 bases). The V end lost 6 bases, the J end lost 0 bases, and 14 bases lay between the germline ends. Germline V lookup: CDR1 PRHDT, CDR2 FYEKMQ (reference sequence). The CDR3 runs to 15 residues. The CDR3 bases are TGTGCCAGCAGTTATTCGGACAACACTAACTATGGCTACACCTTC. Amino acids: CASSYSDNTNYGYTF.

The rearrangement links TRBV16 to TRBJ2-1, with no clear D. V lost 4 bases, J lost 7 bases, and 5 bases lay in between. The CDR3 loop spans 11 amino acids. Germline CDR1 and CDR2: KGHSY and FQNENV. CDR3 bases: TGTGCCAGCAGCCTAGGGAATGAGCAGTTCTTC. Protein product: CASSLGNEQFF. Full variable domain (outside the CDR3, taken from reference TRBV16 and TRBJ2-1): GEEVAQTPKHLVRGEGQKAKLYCAPIKGHSYVFWYQQVLKNEFKFLISFQNENVFDETGMPKERFSAKCLPNSPCSLEIQATKLEDSAVYFCASSLGNEQFFGPGTRLTVL.

This clone was detected once. The J gene is TRBJ2-5, the V gene TRBV5-1, with D maybe TRBD2 (6 bases). Trimming took 5 bases from V and 3 from J, leaving 14 bases between them. The CDR3 has 14 residues. The germline V gene has CDR1 SGHRS and CDR2 YFSETQ. CDR3 bases: TGCGCCAGCAGTCAGACGGGAGTCGAAGAGACCCAGTACTTC. This codes for CASSQTGVEETQYF.

The rearrangement joins TRBV19 to TRBJ1-1; a possible D gene is TRBD1 (5 bases). Germline CDR1 is LNHDA and CDR2 is SQIVND (reference sequence). This CDR3 is built from 15 residues. The V and J ends lost 4 bases and 1 base respectively, with 13 bases between them. CDR3 residues: CASSRGWRGNTEAFF. The CDR3 nucleotides are TGTGCCAGTAGTAGGGGATGGAGGGGGAACACTGAAGCTTTCTTT. Complete variable domain (other parts from reference TRBV19 and TRBJ1-1): DGGITQSPKYLFRKEGQNVTLSCEQNLNHDAMYWYRQDPGQGLRLIYYSQIVNDFQKGDIAEGYSVSREKKESFPLTVTSAQKNPTAFYLCASSRGWRGNTEAFFGQGTRLTVV.

V gene TRBV9 combines with J gene TRBJ2-5; D is unclear. The V end was cut by 4 bases, the J end by 1 base, with 14 bases between. The CDR3 sequence is 15 residues long. CDR1 and CDR2 from the germline V gene are SGDLS and YYNGEE. The CDR3 loop is CASSPYLDIQETQYF. The CDR3 DNA reads as TGTGCCAGCAGCCCCTACTTAGACATCCAAGAGACCCAGTACTTC.

The chain couples TRBV7-2 to TRBJ2-7; 8 bases line up with TRBD2. The CDR3 extends over 16 amino acids. Germline V lookup: CDR1 SGHTA, CDR2 FQGNSA. V trimming: 1 base; J trimming: 2 bases; junction bases outside the gene matches: 7. CDR3: CASSLVSGGDTYEQYF. CDR3 sequence (DNA): TGTGCCAGCAGCTTAGTAAGCGGGGGAGATACCTACGAGCAGTACTTC. Full variable domain (outside the CDR3, taken from reference TRBV7-2 and TRBJ2-7): GAGVSQSPSNKVTEKGKDVELRCDPISGHTALYWYRQSLGQGLEFLIYFQGNSAPDKSGLPSDRFSAERTGGSVSTLTIQRTQQEDSAVYLCASSLVSGGDTYEQYFGPGTRLTVT.

V is TRBV6-6 and J is TRBJ2-3, with D perhaps TRBD1 or TRBD2 (6 bases each). This CDR3 spans 16 amino acids. Germline CDR1 MNHNY, CDR2 SVGAGI (reference sequence). With 6 bases removed from V and 0 bases from J, the gap between germline ends came to 16 bases. The CDR3 sequence: CASSLPGGHSTDTQYF. CDR3 coding DNA: TGTGCCAGCAGCCTCCCTGGGGGGCATAGCACAGATACGCAGTATTTT.

V usage is TRBV6-2 or TRBV6-3 and J usage is TRBJ2-5; D possibly corresponds to TRBD2 (5 bases). Deletions cut 0 bases from V and 5 bases from J, with 10 bases between. The CDR3 has 14 residues. Germline CDR1 reads MNHEY; CDR2 reads SVGEGT. DNA for the CDR3: TGTGCCAGCAGTTACTCTAGCGACCGGGAGACCCAGTACTTC. Its protein product is CASSYSSDRETQYF.

V and J are TRBV5-1 and TRBJ2-1; the match to TRBD2 covers 8 bases. This CDR3 has 16 amino acids. Losses at the gene ends were 0 bases for V and 8 bases for J; bases not matched to a gene: 10. From germline, CDR1 is SGHRS and CDR2 YFSETQ. The CDR3 nucleotides are TGCGCCAGCAGCTTGGCTCCGGGAGGGCCGATGCATGAGCAGTTCTTC. Its translation is CASSLAPGGPMHEQFF.

The J gene is TRBJ2-3, the V gene TRBV6-5, with D possibly being TRBD2 (6 bases). V lost 5 bases and J 2 bases, leaving 8 bases between the germline ends. Germline V gives CDR1 MNHEY, CDR2 SVGAGI. The CDR3 totals 13 residues. The CDR3 here is CASSPGDTDTQYF. CDR3 coding DNA: TGTGCCAGCAGTCCGGGGGACACAGATACGCAGTATTTT.

This chain uses TRBV6-2 or TRBV6-3 with TRBJ1-5, with 9 bases fitting TRBD1. Germline CDR1 and CDR2: MNHEY and SVGEGT. J gave up 6 bases and V 5 bases, and 2 bases lay outside the gene matches. This CDR3 contains 13 residues. CDR3 nucleotides: TGTGCCAGCAGTGGGACAGGGCTTCAGCCCCAGCATTTT. The encoded protein is CASSGTGLQPQHF.

This clone was seen more than once but under ten times. The V call is TRBV6-4, the J call TRBJ2-1; 16 bases line up with TRBD2. The length of the CDR3 is 17 residues. Germline V gene sequence: CDR1 MRHNA, CDR2 SNTAGT. Trimming took 2 bases from V and 10 from J; bases not matched to a gene: 8. For the CDR3, the DNA is TGTGCCAGCAGTGACACCGGGACTAGCGGGAGGGCTGCCGAGCAGTTCTTC. Translation: CASSDTGTSGRAAEQFF.

V and J are TRBV7-9 and TRBJ2-5; unclear D gene. Trimming shortened V by 0 bases and J by 4 bases, and 3 bases separated the two germline ends. Germline lookup yields CDR1 SEHNR and CDR2 FQNEAQ (reference sequence). The CDR3 has 12 amino acids. The CDR3 sequence: CASSLAIETQYF. The CDR3 coding sequence is TGTGCCAGCAGCTTAGCGATAGAGACCCAGTACTTC.

The chain combines TRBV20-1 with TRBJ2-7; D gene unclear. CDR3 size: 12 residues. The V gene's germline CDR1 is DFQATT and CDR2 SNEGSKA (reference sequence). Trimming cost V 3 bases and J 4 bases, with 10 bases left between them. CDR3 nucleotide sequence: TGCAGTGCTAGTGAAACGGAATACGAGCAGTACTTC. This sequence encodes CSASETEYEQYF.

The chain carries TRBV9 and TRBJ1-3; D gene ambiguous. The germline gives CDR1 SGDLS, CDR2 YYNGEE. V was cut by 0 bases and J by 0 bases, with 13 bases left in between. This CDR3 is built from 17 residues. In DNA form, the CDR3 reads TGTGCCAGCAGCGTAGGGGATCAGGCCCTCTCTGGAAACACCATATATTTT. It codes for CASSVGDQALSGNTIYF. The whole variable domain, remainder taken from reference TRBV9 and TRBJ1-3, is DSGVTQTPKHLITATGQRVTLRCSPRSGDLSVYWYQQSLDQGLQFLIQYYNGEERAKGNILERFSAQQFPDLHSELNLSSLELGDSALYFCASSVGDQALSGNTIYFGEGSWLTVV.

V gene TRBV9 combines with J gene TRBJ1-2; 8 positions match TRBD1. CDR1 and CDR2 from the germline V gene are SGDLS and YYNGEE. This CDR3 contains 15 residues. The J segment lost 3 bases and the V segment lost 0 bases, leaving 4 bases of the junction unmatched. The CDR3 reads CASSVGTGLDYGYTF. In nucleotides, the CDR3 is TGTGCCAGCAGCGTAGGGACAGGGCTAGACTATGGCTACACCTTC.